This T cell receptor beta chain is drawn from a study of blood T cell repertoires in COVID-19. As for the study in general: The samples span acute and convalescent COVID-19 from the United States, Italy and Spain. PBMCs, B-cell-depleted T cells, or T cells were the source of the cDNA or gDNA that made up the material.

Clones were read by immunoSEQ multiplex PCR, and TCRdb kept only the in-frame ones, dropping some. The repertoire holds about 240,000 clones, with 82% as singletons. This CDR3 is built from 17 residues. The chain employs TRBV1 and TRBJ2-5; the table calls TRBD1, which could not be checked here. TRBV1 constitutes a pseudogene. Sequenced sample: peripheral blood. The sequence was obtained from an older woman with active or convalescent COVID-19. CDR3 sequence: CTSSPNPTIGEQETQYF. In nucleotides, the CDR3 is TGCACCAGCAGCCCGAATCCCACCATAGGGGAACAAGAGACCCAGTACTTC.